This is a list of T cell receptor beta chains from one sample in a study of cytomegalovirus exposure and HLA in healthy donors. Using immunoSEQ multiplex PCR, the repertoire was profiled, and TCRdb retains in-frame clones only, with some absent. The sample has some 140,000 clones; around 80% are singletons. Sequencing was performed on PBMCs. The receptor source for this set is a middle-aged man in good health and CMV-seropositive. The CDR3 runs from the conserved cysteine through the conserved F or W. A D gene is named only where the DNA matches it firmly. Clone size is given for some rows only: seen once, a few or many times, or a class if the clone is expanded.

V	length	J	size	D	DNA	CDR3
TRBV2	14	TRBJ2-5	once	.	TGTGCCAGCAGTCCCCAGGGAATCGGAGAGACCCAGTACTTC	CASSPQGIGETQYF
TRBV5-1	16	TRBJ2-2	.	TRBD2	TGCGCCAGCAGCTTGGGACTAGCGGGAGAAACCGGGGAGCTGTTTTTT	CASSLGLAGETGELFF
TRBV15	16	TRBJ1-1	.	.	TGTGCCACCAGCAGACATCGGGGACTCCGGTCCACTGAAGCTTTCTTT	CATSRHRGLRSTEAFF
TRBV27	15	TRBJ2-5	.	TRBD1	TGTGCCAGCAGTTTGGGCAGGGACAGAAGCGAGACCCAGTACTTC	CASSLGRDRSETQYF
TRBV30	14	TRBJ2-2	once	TRBD1	TGTGCCTGGTCGACCCGGGACAGGGGCCGGGAGCTGTTTTTT	CAWSTRDRGRELFF
TRBV9	13	TRBJ2-1	.	.	TGTGCCAGCAGCTCACTGAGTTCCAATGAGCAGTTCTTC	CASSSLSSNEQFF
TRBV6-5	14	TRBJ2-7	.	.	TGTGCCAGCAGTAGCAGGGTCAGCTCCTACGAGCAGTACTTC	CASSSRVSSYEQYF
TRBV5-1	14	TRBJ2-3	.	TRBD1	TGCGCCAGCAGCTCCACAGGGGGGACAGATACGCAGTATTTT	CASSSTGGTDTQYF
TRBV11-3	14	TRBJ2-1	.	.	TGTGCCAGCAGCCCTCAGCGATCCGGGGATGAGCAGTTCTTC	CASSPQRSGDEQFF
TRBV11-3	15	TRBJ1-5	.	.	TGTGCCAGCAGATCGACAGAATATAGCAATCAGCCCCAGCATTTT	CASRSTEYSNQPQHF
TRBV28	14	TRBJ2-1	.	.	TGTGCCAGCAGTTTCCAGGGGCGCCTGAATGAGCAGTTCTTC	CASSFQGRLNEQFF
TRBV5-1	14	TRBJ2-7	once	TRBD2	TGCGCCAGCAGCCCACTAGCGACCCTGGGCGAGCAGTACTTC	CASSPLATLGEQYF
TRBV5-1	14	TRBJ2-1	.	.	TGCGCCAGCAGGGGCACGTCCGGCCACAATGAGCAGTTCTTC	CASRGTSGHNEQFF
TRBV29-1	13	TRBJ2-3	.	TRBD2	TGCAGCGTTGAGGTCGGGAGGGTAAATACGCAGTATTTT	CSVEVGRVNTQYF
TRBV19	15	TRBJ2-5	few	.	TGTGCCAGTAGTATAGGAGGGAGTAGGCAAGAGACCCAGTACTTC	CASSIGGSRQETQYF
TRBV29-1	12	TRBJ2-1	.	.	TGCAGCGTTGAATCTATGGTCAATGAGCAGTTCTTC	CSVESMVNEQFF
TRBV6-1	14	TRBJ2-7	few	.	TGTGCCAGCAGTGAAGTCAGGGCCTCCTACGAGCAGTACTTC	CASSEVRASYEQYF
TRBV30	17	TRBJ2-7	.	TRBD1	TGTGCCTGGAGTGTACTGAGGGACAGCGGAATCGGGTACGAGCAGTACTTC	CAWSVLRDSGIGYEQYF
TRBV29-1	13	TRBJ2-7	few	TRBD1	TGCAGCGTCGAGGGACAGGGAGTCTACGAGCAGTACTTC	CSVEGQGVYEQYF
TRBV4-1	16	TRBJ1-2	.	TRBD1	TGCGCCAGCAGCCAATTTAGCGGACAGGGACTGCGTGGCTACACCTTC	CASSQFSGQGLRGYTF
TRBV11-3	12	TRBJ2-5	.	.	TGTGCCAGCAGCTTTGGGGCTCAGACCCAGTACTTC	CASSFGAQTQYF
TRBV5-1	16	TRBJ2-6	.	TRBD1	TGCGCCAGCAGCTCGACAGGGGGCAATGGGGCCAACGTCCTGACTTTC	CASSSTGGNGANVLTF
TRBV5-5	14	TRBJ1-1	.	.	TGTGCCAGCAGCCTCAGGACAGTGAACACTGAAGCTTTCTTT	CASSLRTVNTEAFF
TRBV11-1	15	TRBJ2-7	.	TRBD1	TGTGCCAGCAGCGACGGGGACAGACTTTCCTACGAGCAGTACTTC	CASSDGDRLSYEQYF
TRBV29-1	15	TRBJ1-1	.	TRBD1	TGCAGCGTTCAGCCCAGGGACAGGGGGTTATTTGAAGCTTTCTTT	CSVQPRDRGLFEAFF
TRBV5-1	13	TRBJ2-7	.	TRBD2	TGCGCCAGCAGCGGGACTAGCGGGGAGGAGCAGTACTTC	CASSGTSGEEQYF
TRBV19	13	TRBJ1-2	.	.	TGTGCCAGTACCCGCAGAATTAACTATGGCTACACCTTC	CASTRRINYGYTF
TRBV7-9	14	TRBJ2-5	.	TRBD2	TGTGCCAGCAGCGCTAGACTAGCGGGAGGTACCCAGTACTTC	CASSARLAGGTQYF
TRBV4-1	16	TRBJ1-5	.	.	TGCGCCAGCCGAGGGTACTGCGTACTGGGCAATCAGCCCCAGCATTTT	CASRGYCVLGNQPQHF
TRBV19	14	TRBJ1-5	few	.	TGTGCCAGTAGTATAGAGAGGGTGGGACAGCCCCAGCATTTT	CASSIERVGQPQHF
TRBV5-1	15	TRBJ2-7	.	TRBD1	TGCGCCAGCACCAGGGGGTCAGGGAGCTCCTACGAGCAGTACTTC	CASTRGSGSSYEQYF
TRBV6-1	13	TRBJ1-6	once	TRBD1	TGTGCCAGCAGTGGGGGACAGGGACTTGTCCTCCACTTT	CASSGGQGLVLHF
TRBV28	13	TRBJ2-3	.	TRBD1	TGTGCCAGCATAAGACAGGGAACAGATACGCAGTATTTT	CASIRQGTDTQYF
TRBV30	16	TRBJ1-6	few	.	TGTGCCTGGAGCGCCCTTTTGGGGGGTCTGGGTTCACCCCTCCACTTT	CAWSALLGGLGSPLHF
TRBV19	14	TRBJ1-4	few	.	TGTGCCACCCGAATGAGGGGGACTAATGAAAAACTGTTTTTT	CATRMRGTNEKLFF
TRBV5-1	18	TRBJ2-7	.	.	TGCGCCAGCAGCTTGGCCGGATTAACAGGGAGCCCCACCTACGAGCAGTACTTC	CASSLAGLTGSPTYEQYF
TRBV5-1	14	TRBJ1-3	.	.	TGCGCCAGCAGCTTGTATCCCGGGGGAAACACCATATATTTT	CASSLYPGGNTIYF
TRBV5-4	17	TRBJ2-4	.	TRBD2	TGTGCCAGCAGCCCTGAAACTAGCGCGGTGAGAAAAAACATTCAGTACTTC	CASSPETSAVRKNIQYF
TRBV11-2	13	TRBJ1-2	.	.	TGTGCCAGCAGCTTAGTTGGGGGGGGGCCCTACACCTTC	CASSLVGGGPYTF
TRBV5-1	15	TRBJ2-1	few	TRBD2	TGCGCCAGCAGCCCTTATAGCGGGAGTATCGATGAGCAGTTCTTC	CASSPYSGSIDEQFF
TRBV10-3	18	TRBJ2-7	.	TRBD2	TGTGCCATCAGTGAGTCTTCATCGACTAGCGGGAGGGCATACGAGCAGTACTTC	CAISESSSTSGRAYEQYF
TRBV10-2	14	TRBJ2-3	.	TRBD1	TGCGCCAGCAGTGAGTACAGGGGGAAAGATACGCAGTATTTT	CASSEYRGKDTQYF
TRBV6-1	14	TRBJ1-2	.	TRBD1	TGTGCCAGCAGTGAGGGACAGAAGTTATATGGCTACACCTTC	CASSEGQKLYGYTF
TRBV19	18	TRBJ1-5	.	TRBD1	TGTGCCAGTAGTATAGGTCGACAGGGTGGTTATAGCAATCAGCCCCAGCATTTT	CASSIGRQGGYSNQPQHF
TRBV5-1	14	TRBJ2-7	.	.	TGCGCCAGCAGCCGCGGGACTTTTGGGTACGAGCAGTACTTC	CASSRGTFGYEQYF
TRBV28	13	TRBJ2-7	.	.	TGTGCCAGCAGTATCTCCGGGGACTACGAGCAGTACTTC	CASSISGDYEQYF
TRBV30	13	TRBJ1-5	once	TRBD1	TGTGCCTGGAGTGTTCAGGGGGACCAGCCCCAGCATTTT	CAWSVQGDQPQHF
TRBV19	15	TRBJ1-1	.	.	TGTGCCAGTAGTATCAGGCTGACGAGGAACACTGAAGCTTTCTTT	CASSIRLTRNTEAFF
TRBV29-1	13	TRBJ2-7	.	TRBD1	TGCAGCGTTGGGGGGACAGGAGTCTACGAGCAGTACTTC	CSVGGTGVYEQYF
TRBV5-1	16	TRBJ2-3	.	TRBD2	TGCGCCAGCAGCTTGGAGACTAGCGGGATTACAGATACGCAGTATTTT	CASSLETSGITDTQYF
TRBV25-1	11	TRBJ2-7	.	.	TGTGCCAGCAGGGCTGGCTACGAGCAGTACTTC	CASRAGYEQYF
TRBV19	13	TRBJ1-1	few	.	TGTGCCAGTATTGGAGATATGAACACTGAAGCTTTCTTT	CASIGDMNTEAFF
TRBV9	14	TRBJ1-4	.	.	TGTGCCAGCAGCGTATCGGGGTGGGATGAAAAACTGTTTTTT	CASSVSGWDEKLFF
TRBV30	13	TRBJ1-2	few	.	TGTGCCTGGAAGGGGCTTGCGAACTATGGCTACACCTTC	CAWKGLANYGYTF
TRBV29-1	12	TRBJ2-2	.	TRBD1	TGCAGCGCTCGACAGGGGGCCGGGGAGCTGTTTTTT	CSARQGAGELFF
TRBV10-3	15	TRBJ2-7	.	TRBD1	TGTGCCATCAGTGAGCCCAGACAGGGCGCTCTCGAGCAGTACTTC	CAISEPRQGALEQYF